In its sample, the clone carrying this T cell receptor beta chain was seen once. The record originates from a study of cytomegalovirus exposure and HLA in healthy donors. Researchers ran the PCR with 60 Vbeta and 13 Jbeta primers. Only in-frame clones appear in the TCRdb table, and some are missing; sequencing was by immunoSEQ multiplex PCR. This repertoire shows some 130,000 clones, 70% to 80% found once; its top ten account for approximately 2%. This CDR3 is built from 17 residues. Germline CDR1 LNHDA, CDR2 SQIVND (reference sequence). Trimming left V 6 bases short and J 6 bases short, with 26 bases between.

This chain links TRBV19 with TRBJ1-1; perhaps TRBD1 as D (6 bases). This TCR was recovered from a man under 40 in good health and CMV-seronegative. Material: PBMCs. The CDR3 loop reads CASSSAPGHPHSAEAFF. CDR3 nucleotides: TGTGCCAGTAGCTCTGCCCCGGGACACCCCCATTCAGCTGAAGCTTTCTTT.